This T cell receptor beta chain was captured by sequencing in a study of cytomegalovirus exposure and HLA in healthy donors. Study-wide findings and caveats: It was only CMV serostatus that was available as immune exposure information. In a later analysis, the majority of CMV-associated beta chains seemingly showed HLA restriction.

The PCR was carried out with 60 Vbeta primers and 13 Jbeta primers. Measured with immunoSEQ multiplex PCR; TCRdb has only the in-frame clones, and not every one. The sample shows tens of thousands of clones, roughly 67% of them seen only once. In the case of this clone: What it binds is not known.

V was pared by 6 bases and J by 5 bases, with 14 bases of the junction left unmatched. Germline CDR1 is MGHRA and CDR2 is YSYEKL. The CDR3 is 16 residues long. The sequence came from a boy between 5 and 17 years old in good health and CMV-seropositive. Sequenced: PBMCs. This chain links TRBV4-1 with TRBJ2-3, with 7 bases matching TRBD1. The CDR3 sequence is CASRYEDRSELDTQYF. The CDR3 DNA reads TGCGCCAGCAGATATGAGGACAGGAGCGAACTAGATACGCAGTATTTT.